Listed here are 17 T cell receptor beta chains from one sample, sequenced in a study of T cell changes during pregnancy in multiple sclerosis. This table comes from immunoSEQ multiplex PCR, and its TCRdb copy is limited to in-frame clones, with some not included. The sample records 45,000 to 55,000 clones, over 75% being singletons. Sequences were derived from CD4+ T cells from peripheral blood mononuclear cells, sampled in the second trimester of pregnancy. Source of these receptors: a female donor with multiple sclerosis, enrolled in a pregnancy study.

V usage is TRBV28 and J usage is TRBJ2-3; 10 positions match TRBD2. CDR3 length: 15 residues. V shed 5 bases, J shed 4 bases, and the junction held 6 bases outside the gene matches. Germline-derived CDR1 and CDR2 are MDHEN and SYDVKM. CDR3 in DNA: TGTGCCAGCAGTGTAAGCGGGAGGGCAGCAGATACGCAGTATTTT. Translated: CASSVSGRAADTQYF.

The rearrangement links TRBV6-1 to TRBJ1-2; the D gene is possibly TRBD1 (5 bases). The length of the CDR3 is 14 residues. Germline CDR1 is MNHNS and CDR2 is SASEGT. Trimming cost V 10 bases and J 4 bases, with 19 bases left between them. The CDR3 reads CATTAGTPGYGYTF. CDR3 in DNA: TGTGCCACCACGGCGGGGACCCCTGGCTATGGCTACACCTTC.

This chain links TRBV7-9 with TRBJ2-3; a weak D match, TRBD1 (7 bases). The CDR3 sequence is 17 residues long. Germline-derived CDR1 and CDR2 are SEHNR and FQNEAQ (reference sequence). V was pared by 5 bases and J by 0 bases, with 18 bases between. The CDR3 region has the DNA TGTGCCAGCAGCCCCAGTACAGGGGAGGCTAGCACAGATACGCAGTATTTT. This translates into CASSPSTGEASTDTQYF.

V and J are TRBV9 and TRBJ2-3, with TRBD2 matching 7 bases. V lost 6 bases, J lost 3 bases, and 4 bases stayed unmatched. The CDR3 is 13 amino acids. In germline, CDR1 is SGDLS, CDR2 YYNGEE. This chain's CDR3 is CASMGRGTDTQYF. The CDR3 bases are TGTGCCAGCATGGGGAGGGGAACAGATACGCAGTATTTT.

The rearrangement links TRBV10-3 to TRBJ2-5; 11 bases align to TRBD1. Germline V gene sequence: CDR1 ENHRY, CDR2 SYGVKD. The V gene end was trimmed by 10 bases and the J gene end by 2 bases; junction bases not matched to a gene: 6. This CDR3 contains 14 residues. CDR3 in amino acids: CATAGTGGQETQYF. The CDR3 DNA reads TGTGCCACCGCCGGGACAGGGGGACAAGAGACCCAGTACTTC.

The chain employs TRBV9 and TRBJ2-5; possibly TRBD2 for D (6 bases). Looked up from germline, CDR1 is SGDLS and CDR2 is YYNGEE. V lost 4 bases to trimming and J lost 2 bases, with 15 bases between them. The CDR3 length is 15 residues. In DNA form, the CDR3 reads TGTGCCAGCAGCCCGCTCGGGACTCCACAAGAGACCCAGTACTTC. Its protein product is CASSPLGTPQETQYF.

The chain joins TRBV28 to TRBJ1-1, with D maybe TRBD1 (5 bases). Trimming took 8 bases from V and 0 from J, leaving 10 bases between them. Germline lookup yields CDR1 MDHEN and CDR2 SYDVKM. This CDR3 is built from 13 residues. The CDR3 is CASEPTVNTEAFF. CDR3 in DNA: TGTGCCAGCGAACCGACAGTGAACACTGAAGCTTTCTTT.

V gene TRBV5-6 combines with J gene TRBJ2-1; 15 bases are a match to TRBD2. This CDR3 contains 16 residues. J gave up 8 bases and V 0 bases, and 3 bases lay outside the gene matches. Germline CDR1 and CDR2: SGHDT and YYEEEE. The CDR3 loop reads CASSLGTSGRAHEQFF. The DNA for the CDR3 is TGTGCCAGCAGCTTGGGGACTAGCGGGAGGGCCCATGAGCAGTTCTTC.

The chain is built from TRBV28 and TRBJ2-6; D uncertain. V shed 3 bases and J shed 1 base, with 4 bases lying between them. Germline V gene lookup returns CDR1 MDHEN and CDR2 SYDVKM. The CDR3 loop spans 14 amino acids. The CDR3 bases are TGTGCCAGCAGTTTCCAATCTGGGGCCAACGTCCTGACTTTC. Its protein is CASSFQSGANVLTF. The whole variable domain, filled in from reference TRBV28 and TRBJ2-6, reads DVKVTQSSRYLVKRTGEKVFLECVQDMDHENMFWYRQDPGLGLRLIYFSYDVKMKEKGDIPEGYSVSREKKERFSLILESASTNQTSMYLCASSFQSGANVLTFGAGSRLTVL.

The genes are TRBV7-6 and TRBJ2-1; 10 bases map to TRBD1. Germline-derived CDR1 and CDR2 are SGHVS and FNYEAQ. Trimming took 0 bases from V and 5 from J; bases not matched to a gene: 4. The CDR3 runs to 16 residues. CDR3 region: CASSLASGTGDNEQFF. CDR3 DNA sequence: TGTGCCAGCAGCTTAGCTTCCGGGACAGGGGACAATGAGCAGTTCTTC.

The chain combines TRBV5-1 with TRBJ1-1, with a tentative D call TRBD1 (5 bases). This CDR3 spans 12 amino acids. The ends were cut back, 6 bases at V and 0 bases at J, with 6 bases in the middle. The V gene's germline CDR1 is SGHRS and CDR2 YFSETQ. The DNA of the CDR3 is TGCGCCAGCAAGACAGTGAACACTGAAGCTTTCTTT. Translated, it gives CASKTVNTEAFF.

The CDR3 DNA follows: TGCGCCAGCAGTGAGTCGATCCTAGCGGGAGTTCCCTACGAGCAGTACTTC. This codes for CASSESILAGVPYEQYF. The chain employs TRBV10-2 and TRBJ2-7; TRBD2 aligns across 10 bases. The V and J ends lost 0 bases and 2 bases, in that order; junction bases with no gene match: 7. Germline CDR1 reads WSHSY; CDR2 reads SAAADI. CDR3 size: 17 residues.

Written as DNA, the CDR3 is TGTGCCAGCAGCCTCAACCGGCAGGAAGATGGCTACACCTTC. Protein: CASSLNRQEDGYTF. This chain links TRBV16 with TRBJ1-2; D call uncertain. Trimming removed 4 bases from V and 6 bases from J, with 15 bases in between. CDR1 and CDR2 (germline): KGHSY, FQNENV. The CDR3 has 14 amino acids. The full variable domain, in which reference TRBV16 and TRBJ1-2 provide the parts outside the CDR3, is GEEVAQTPKHLVRGEGQKAKLYCAPIKGHSYVFWYQQVLKNEFKFLISFQNENVFDETGMPKERFSAKCLPNSPCSLEIQATKLEDSAVYFCASSLNRQEDGYTFGSGTRLTVV.

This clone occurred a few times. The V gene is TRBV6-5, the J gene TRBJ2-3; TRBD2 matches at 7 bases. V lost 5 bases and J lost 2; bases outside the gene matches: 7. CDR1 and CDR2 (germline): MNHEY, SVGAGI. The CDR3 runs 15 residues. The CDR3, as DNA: TGTGCCAGCAGTCCCTGGGGGGGAATCACAGATACGCAGTATTTT. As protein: CASSPWGGITDTQYF.

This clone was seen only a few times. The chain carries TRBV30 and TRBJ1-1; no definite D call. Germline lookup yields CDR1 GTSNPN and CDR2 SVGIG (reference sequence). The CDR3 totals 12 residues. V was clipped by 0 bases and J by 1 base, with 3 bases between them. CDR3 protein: CAWSVKNTEAFF. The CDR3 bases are TGTGCCTGGAGTGTCAAGAACACTGAAGCTTTCTTT.

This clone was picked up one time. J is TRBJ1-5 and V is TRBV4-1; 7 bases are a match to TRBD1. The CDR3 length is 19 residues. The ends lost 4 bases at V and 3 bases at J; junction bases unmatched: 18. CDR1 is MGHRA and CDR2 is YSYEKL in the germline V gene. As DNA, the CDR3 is TGCGCCAGCAGCCGAACATTCCCGGGACAGCCTACCTCCAATCAGCCCCAGCATTTT. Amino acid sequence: CASSRTFPGQPTSNQPQHF.

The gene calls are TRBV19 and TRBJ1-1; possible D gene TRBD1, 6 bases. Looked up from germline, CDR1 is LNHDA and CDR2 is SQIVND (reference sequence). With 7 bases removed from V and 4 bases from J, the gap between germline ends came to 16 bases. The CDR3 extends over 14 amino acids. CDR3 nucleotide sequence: TGTGCCAGTAACATCCGCGGACAGAGCACTGAAGCTTTCTTT. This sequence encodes CASNIRGQSTEAFF.